The 23 T cell receptor beta chains listed next were all sequenced from one sample in a study of beta chain features in type 1 diabetes. The isolated RNA, all of it, was reverse transcribed, so expressed TCRB transcripts were what got sequenced. Method: immunoSEQ multiplex PCR; TCRdb's copy keeps in-frame clones and lacks some. The table includes about 620,000 clones, about 14% detected once. Material: naive CD4+ T cells from blood. These receptors were taken from a man younger than 30 in good health.

Only a few counts were recorded for this clone. The chain recombines TRBV11-2 with TRBJ1-1; unclear D gene. Germline values: CDR1 SGHAT, CDR2 FQNNGV. The V end was cut by 6 bases, the J end by 8 bases, with 10 bases between. The CDR3 loop spans 11 amino acids. The DNA for the CDR3 is TGTGCCAGCAGGGTTTATATGGAAGCTTTCTTT. Protein: CASRVYMEAFF.

Only a few counts were recorded for this clone. The chain uses TRBV9 and TRBJ1-1; 8 bases agree with TRBD1. The V segment lost 5 bases and the J segment 5 bases; nucleotides outside the gene matches: 8. This CDR3 has 14 residues. The germline V gene has CDR1 SGDLS and CDR2 YYNGEE. The CDR3 nucleotides read TGTGCCAGCAGTATGATGGACAGGGTGACTGAAGCTTTCTTT. It codes for CASSMMDRVTEAFF.

The gene calls are TRBV6-5 and TRBJ2-3, with D possibly being TRBD2 (5 bases). The CDR3 consists of 15 residues. CDR1 MNHEY and CDR2 SVGAGI come from the germline V gene. Between the trimmed V and J ends, which lost 2 bases and 0 bases, there was a span of 9 bases. The CDR3 sequence: CASSYARGSTDTQYF. CDR3 DNA: TGTGCCAGCAGTTACGCCCGGGGAAGCACAGATACGCAGTATTTT.

This clone was seen a few times. The V and J genes are TRBV10-3 and TRBJ2-7; D unresolved. CDR1 is ENHRY, CDR2 SYGVKD, per germline. The CDR3 length is 15 residues. V shed 4 bases and J shed 1 base, with 14 bases lying between them. The CDR3 region is CAISGGSDRSYEQYF. The CDR3 DNA reads as TGTGCCATCAGTGGCGGATCAGACCGATCCTACGAGCAGTACTTC.

The gene calls are TRBV10-3 and TRBJ2-3; a possible D gene is TRBD1 (5 bases). The CDR3 has 11 amino acids. V was shortened by 8 bases and J by 4 bases, with 7 bases between the two germline ends. Germline V CDR1 and CDR2: ENHRY, SYGVKD. The CDR3 bases are TGTGCCATCGACAGATCAGATACGCAGTATTTT. Amino acids: CAIDRSDTQYF.

The sample holds a few counts of this clone. The V call is TRBV4-1, the J call TRBJ2-7; the D gene could be TRBD1 or TRBD2 (5 bases each). Germline CDR1 MGHRA, CDR2 YSYEKL. This CDR3 comprises 15 residues. V lost 4 bases, J lost 0 bases, and 13 bases lay in between. The chain's CDR3 is CASSRPGTSSYEQYF. CDR3 sequence (DNA): TGCGCCAGCAGCCGACCAGGGACGAGCTCCTACGAGCAGTACTTC.

This clone was seen more than once but under ten times. V usage is TRBV7-6 and J usage is TRBJ1-1; D is possibly TRBD1 (5 bases). The CDR3 is 15 residues long. Trimming took 1 base from V and 4 from J, leaving 13 bases between them. Germline CDR1 is SGHVS and CDR2 is FNYEAQ. CDR3 sequence (DNA): TGTGCCAGCAGCTTAGATCGGTCCGGGGGCACTGAAGCTTTCTTT. Residues: CASSLDRSGGTEAFF.

This clone turned up a few times. The chain couples TRBV10-3 to TRBJ2-7; 12 bases fit TRBD2. Germline values: CDR1 ENHRY, CDR2 SYGVKD. CDR3 size: 16 residues. J lost 2 bases, V lost 4 bases, and 6 bases had no gene match. In DNA form, the CDR3 reads TGTGCCATCAGTGCGGTAACTAGCGGGGGGCCCTACGAGCAGTACTTC. It specifies CAISAVTSGGPYEQYF.

The sample holds a few counts of this clone. The chain employs TRBV6-5 and TRBJ1-2; 8 bases line up with TRBD1. This CDR3 comprises 12 residues. The germline gives CDR1 MNHEY, CDR2 SVGAGI. V shed 6 bases and J 10 bases; nucleotides not matched to a gene: 7. Here the CDR3 DNA reads TGTGCCAGCAGCCGGGACAGGAGCCTCTACACCTTC. This gives the protein CASSRDRSLYTF.

The chain has TRBV7-3 and TRBJ1-3; no clear D. CDR1 and CDR2 (germline): SGHTA, FQGTGA. Trimming pared 2 bases from V and 4 bases from J, leaving 12 bases between. This CDR3 comprises 15 residues. This CDR3 is CASSLPGTGGNTIYF. CDR3 bases: TGTGCCAGCAGCTTACCGGGAACGGGCGGAAACACCATATATTTT. Combining the CDR3 with reference TRBV7-3 and TRBJ1-3 gives the whole variable domain GAGVSQTPSNKVTEKGKYVELRCDPISGHTALYWYRQSLGQGPEFLIYFQGTGAADDSGLPNDRFFAVRPEGSVSTLKIQRTERGDSAVYLCASSLPGTGGNTIYFGEGSWLTVV.

CDR3 nucleotide sequence: TGTGCCAGCAGCTTAGGGGCCGGGAATGAGCAGTTCTTC. As protein: CASSLGAGNEQFF. The J gene is TRBJ2-1, the V gene TRBV7-3, with D perhaps matching TRBD1 (5 bases). Germline V gives CDR1 SGHTA, CDR2 FQGTGA. Between the trimmed V and J ends, which lost 2 bases and 7 bases, there was a span of 9 bases. This CDR3 comprises 13 residues.

This clone appeared a few times. The chain uses TRBV18 and TRBJ2-4, with 9 positions matching TRBD1. Germline-derived CDR1 and CDR2 are KGHSH and LQKENI. CDR3 length equals 16 residues. V lost 3 bases, J lost 6 bases, and 9 bases stayed unmatched. Here the CDR3 reads CASSPLQGAYGNIQYF. The CDR3 nucleotides read TGTGCCAGCTCACCCCTACAGGGGGCTTACGGAAACATTCAGTACTTC.

This clone has just a few counts. V is TRBV25-1 and J is TRBJ1-1, with TRBD1 matching 7 bases. Germline V gene lookup returns CDR1 MGHDK and CDR2 SYGVNS. This CDR3 region has 14 residues. V was clipped by 8 bases and J by 2 bases; unmatched bases: 8. The CDR3 region has the DNA TGTGCCAGCGCAGGTACAGGGGTTAACACTGAAGCTTTCTTT. Residues: CASAGTGVNTEAFF.

This clone was counted a few times. The V gene is TRBV19, the J gene TRBJ2-2; perhaps TRBD2 as D (5 bases). Trimming took 6 bases from V and 4 from J, leaving 15 bases between them. CDR1 is LNHDA, CDR2 SQIVND, per germline (reference sequence). This CDR3 has 15 amino acids. CDR3 coding DNA: TGTGCCAGTAGCTCTCGTGGCGGGTTCACCGGGGAGCTGTTTTTT. Translating it yields CASSSRGGFTGELFF.

This clone was found a few times. The same CDR3 arises from other DNA sequences in this sample as well. The J gene is TRBJ2-5, the V gene TRBV7-2; D not resolved. Germline V gene data show CDR1 as SGHTA and CDR2 as FQGNSA. With 3 bases removed from V and 5 bases from J, the gap between germline ends came to 4 bases. This CDR3 has 11 amino acids. CDR3 sequence: CASSLKETQYF. Written as DNA, the CDR3 is TGTGCCAGCAGCTTGAAGGAGACCCAGTACTTC.

V usage is TRBV5-1 and J usage is TRBJ2-5; 8 bases are shared with TRBD1. The ends lost 3 bases at V and 5 bases at J; junction bases unmatched: 6. The CDR3 extends over 14 amino acids. The V gene's germline CDR1 is SGHRS and CDR2 YFSETQ. The CDR3 loop reads CASSWTGNGETQYF. In DNA form, the CDR3 reads TGCGCCAGCAGCTGGACAGGGAACGGCGAGACCCAGTACTTC.

This sequence joins TRBV18 and TRBJ1-1; the D is unclear. CDR1 is KGHSH and CDR2 is LQKENI in the germline V gene. V lost 4 bases and J 0 bases, leaving 12 bases between the germline ends. The length of the CDR3 is 15 residues. In DNA, the CDR3 is TGTGCCAGCTCACGGGTTGAGGGTTTGAACACTGAAGCTTTCTTT. Its translation is CASSRVEGLNTEAFF.

This sequence joins TRBV29-1 and TRBJ1-1; D is unresolved. Germline CDR1 and CDR2: SQVTM and ANQGSEA. Trimming took 3 bases from V and 0 from J, leaving 11 bases between them. There are 14 residues in the CDR3. The CDR3 is CSVDKGLMNTEAFF. The CDR3 nucleotides read TGCAGCGTTGACAAGGGCCTCATGAACACTGAAGCTTTCTTT.

This clone came up a few times. V gene TRBV7-7 combines with J gene TRBJ2-3; perhaps TRBD1 as D (5 bases). The V and J ends lost 1 base and 6 bases respectively, with 11 bases between them. The CDR3 extends over 14 amino acids. Germline V lookup: CDR1 SSHAT, CDR2 FNYEAQ (reference sequence). The DNA for the CDR3 is TGTGCCAGCAGCTTAGTGTCAGGGTCCGATACGCAGTATTTT. Translating it yields CASSLVSGSDTQYF.

This clone came up a few times. V usage is TRBV5-1 and J usage is TRBJ1-1, with TRBD1 matching 12 bases. The junction had 8 bases not matched to a gene; V was cut back by 0 bases and J by 2 bases. Germline values: CDR1 SGHRS, CDR2 YFSETQ. There are 18 residues in the CDR3. The CDR3 sequence is CASSLGTGTGGRNTEAFF. The CDR3 DNA is TGCGCCAGCAGCTTGGGTACCGGGACAGGGGGCAGAAACACTGAAGCTTTCTTT. Using reference TRBV5-1 and TRBJ1-1 for the parts outside the CDR3, the full variable domain is KAGVTQTPRYLIKTRGQQVTLSCSPISGHRSVSWYQQTPGQGLQFLFEYFSETQRNKGNFPGRFSGRQFSNSRSEMNVSTLELGDSALYLCASSLGTGTGGRNTEAFFGQGTRLTVV.

The chain links TRBV7-2 to TRBJ1-1, with TRBD1 matching 7 bases. The CDR3 runs 17 residues. With 1 base clipped from V and 0 bases from J, the junction kept 8 bases outside the gene matches. CDR1 is SGHTA and CDR2 is FQGNSA in the germline V gene. CDR3 DNA: TGTGCCAGCAGCTTAGTTAGGGGGCGCTCAGTGAACACTGAAGCTTTCTTT. Its protein product is CASSLVRGRSVNTEAFF.

V and J are TRBV9 and TRBJ1-1, with D possibly matching TRBD1 (6 bases). The CDR3 has 13 residues. Trimming pared 0 bases from V and 12 bases from J, leaving 15 bases between. CDR1 SGDLS and CDR2 YYNGEE come from the germline V gene. CDR3 DNA: TGTGCCAGCAGCGTAGCTGGGGGCGACCGATCTTTCTTT. Translation gives CASSVAGGDRSFF.

CDR3 sequence reads: CASSTLAQGAGGYTF. The CDR3 nucleotides are TGTGCCAGCAGTACTCTAGCTCAGGGGGCCGGTGGCTACACCTTC. This sequence joins TRBV2 and TRBJ1-2; TRBD1 aligns across 8 bases. The CDR3 is 15 residues long. The V gene end was trimmed by 5 bases and the J gene end by 7 bases; junction bases not matched to a gene: 12. Per the germline V gene, CDR1 is SNHLY and CDR2 is FYNNEI.